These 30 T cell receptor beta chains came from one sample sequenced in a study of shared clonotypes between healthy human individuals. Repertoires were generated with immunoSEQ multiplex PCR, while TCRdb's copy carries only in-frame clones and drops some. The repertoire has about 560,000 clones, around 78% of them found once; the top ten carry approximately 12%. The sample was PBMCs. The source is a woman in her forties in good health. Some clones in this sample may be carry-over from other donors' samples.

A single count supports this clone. The CDR3 DNA reads as TGTGCCAGCAGCGTCGGAACTAGGGGGGAGCAGTACTTC. This codes for CASSVGTRGEQYF. The rearrangement links TRBV9 to TRBJ2-7; tentative D call: TRBD1 (6 bases). Between the trimmed V and J ends, which lost 2 bases and 7 bases, there was a span of 13 bases. The CDR3 is 13 amino acids. The V gene's germline CDR1 is SGDLS and CDR2 YYNGEE.

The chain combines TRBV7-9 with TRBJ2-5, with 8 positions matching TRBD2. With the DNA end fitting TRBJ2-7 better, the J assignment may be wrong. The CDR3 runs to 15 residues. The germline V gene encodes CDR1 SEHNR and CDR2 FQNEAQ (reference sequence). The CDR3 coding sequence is TGTGCCAGCAGCCCTAGCGGGTTGAGCTCCTACGAGCAGTACTTC. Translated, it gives CASSPSGLSSYEQYF.

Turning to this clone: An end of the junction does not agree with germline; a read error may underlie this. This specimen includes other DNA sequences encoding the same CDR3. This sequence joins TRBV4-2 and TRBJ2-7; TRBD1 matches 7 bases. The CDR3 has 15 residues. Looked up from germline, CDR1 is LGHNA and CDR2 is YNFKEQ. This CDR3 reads CASSQGGTDSYEQYF. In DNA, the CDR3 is TGTGCCAGCAGCCAAGGAGGGACAGACTCCTATGAGCAGTACTTC.

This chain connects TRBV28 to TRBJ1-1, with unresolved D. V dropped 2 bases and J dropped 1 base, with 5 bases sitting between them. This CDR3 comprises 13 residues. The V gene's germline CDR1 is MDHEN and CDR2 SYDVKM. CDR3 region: CASSLQANTEAFF. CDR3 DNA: TGTGCCAGCAGTTTACAAGCGAACACTGAAGCTTTCTTT.

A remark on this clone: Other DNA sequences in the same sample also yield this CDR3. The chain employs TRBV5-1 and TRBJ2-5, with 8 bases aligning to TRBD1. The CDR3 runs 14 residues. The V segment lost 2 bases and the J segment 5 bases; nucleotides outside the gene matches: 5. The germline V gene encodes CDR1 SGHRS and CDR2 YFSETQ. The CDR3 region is CASSLGQGEETQYF. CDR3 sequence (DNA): TGCGCCAGCAGCTTAGGACAGGGTGAGGAGACCCAGTACTTC.

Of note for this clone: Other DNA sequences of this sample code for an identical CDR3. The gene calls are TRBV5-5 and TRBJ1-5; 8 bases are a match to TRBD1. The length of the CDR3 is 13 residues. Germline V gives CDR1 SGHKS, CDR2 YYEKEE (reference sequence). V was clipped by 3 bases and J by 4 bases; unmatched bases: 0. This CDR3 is CASSWTGNQPQHF. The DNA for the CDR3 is TGTGCCAGCAGCTGGACAGGGAATCAGCCCCAGCATTTT.

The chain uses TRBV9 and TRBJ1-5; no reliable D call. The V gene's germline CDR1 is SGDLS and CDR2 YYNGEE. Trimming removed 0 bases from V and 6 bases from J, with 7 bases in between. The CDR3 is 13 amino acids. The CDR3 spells CASSVGISQPQHF. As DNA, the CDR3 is TGTGCCAGCAGCGTAGGCATCTCTCAGCCCCAGCATTTT. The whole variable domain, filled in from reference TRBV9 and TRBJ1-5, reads DSGVTQTPKHLITATGQRVTLRCSPRSGDLSVYWYQQSLDQGLQFLIQYYNGEERAKGNILERFSAQQFPDLHSELNLSSLELGDSALYFCASSVGISQPQHFGDGTRLSIL.

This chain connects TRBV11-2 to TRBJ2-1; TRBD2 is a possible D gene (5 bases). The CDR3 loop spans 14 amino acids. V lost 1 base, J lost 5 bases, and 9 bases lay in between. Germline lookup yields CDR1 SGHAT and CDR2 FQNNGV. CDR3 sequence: CASSLAGTHNEQFF. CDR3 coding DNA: TGTGCCAGCAGCTTAGCGGGAACCCACAATGAGCAGTTCTTC.

CDR3 amino acids: CASSYSPGQYNEQFF. CDR3 sequence (DNA): TGTGCCAGCAGTTACTCGCCGGGACAGTACAATGAGCAGTTCTTC. The chain couples TRBV6-5 to TRBJ2-1; 7 bases align to TRBD1. V lost 0 bases and J lost 4; bases outside the gene matches: 3. There are 15 residues in the CDR3. Germline V gene data show CDR1 as MNHEY and CDR2 as SVGAGI.

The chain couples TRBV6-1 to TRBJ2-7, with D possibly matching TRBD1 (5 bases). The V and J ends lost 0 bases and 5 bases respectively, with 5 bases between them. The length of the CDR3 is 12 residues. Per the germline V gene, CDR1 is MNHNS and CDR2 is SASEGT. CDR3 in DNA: TGTGCCAGCAGTGAAGCCAGGGACGAGCAGTACTTC. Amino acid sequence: CASSEARDEQYF.

CDR3 loop: CASSPDMVYGYTF. The CDR3 coding sequence is TGTGCCAGCAGCCCTGACATGGTCTATGGCTACACCTTC. The rearrangement joins TRBV5-4 to TRBJ1-2; D remains unclear. This CDR3 region has 13 residues. V gave up 4 bases and J gave up 4 bases, with 11 bases separating them. CDR1 SGHNT and CDR2 YYREEE come from the germline V gene (reference sequence). Full variable domain (rest looked up from reference TRBV5-4 and TRBJ1-2): ETGVTQSPTHLIKTRGQQVTLRCSSQSGHNTVSWYQQALGQGPQFIFQYYREEENGRGNFPPRFSGLQFPNYSSELNVNALELDDSALYLCASSPDMVYGYTFGSGTRLTVV.

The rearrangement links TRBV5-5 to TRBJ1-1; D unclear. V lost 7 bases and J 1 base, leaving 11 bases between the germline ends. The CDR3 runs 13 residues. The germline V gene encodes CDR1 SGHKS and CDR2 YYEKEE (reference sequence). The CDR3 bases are TGTGCCAGCGGGATCGGCTGGAACACTGAAGCTTTCTTT. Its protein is CASGIGWNTEAFF.

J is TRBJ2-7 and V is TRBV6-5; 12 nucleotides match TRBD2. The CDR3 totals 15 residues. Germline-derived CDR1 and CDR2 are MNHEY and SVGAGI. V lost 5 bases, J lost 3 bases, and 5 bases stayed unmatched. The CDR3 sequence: CASSKGLAGHYEQYF. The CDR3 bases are TGTGCCAGCAGTAAAGGACTAGCGGGACACTACGAGCAGTACTTC.

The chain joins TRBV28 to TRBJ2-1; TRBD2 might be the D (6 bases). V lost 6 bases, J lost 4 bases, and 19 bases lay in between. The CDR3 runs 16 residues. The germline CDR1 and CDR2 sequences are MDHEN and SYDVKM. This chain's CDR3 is CASRTSSSGGYNEQFF. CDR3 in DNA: TGTGCCAGCAGAACCTCTAGCTCCGGGGGTTACAATGAGCAGTTCTTC.

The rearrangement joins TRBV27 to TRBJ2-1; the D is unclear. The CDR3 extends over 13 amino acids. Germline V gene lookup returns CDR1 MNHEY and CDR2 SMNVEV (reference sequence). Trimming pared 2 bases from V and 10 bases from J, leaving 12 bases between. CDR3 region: CASSLGPDYEQFF. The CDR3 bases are TGTGCCAGCAGTTTAGGCCCGGATTACGAGCAGTTCTTC.

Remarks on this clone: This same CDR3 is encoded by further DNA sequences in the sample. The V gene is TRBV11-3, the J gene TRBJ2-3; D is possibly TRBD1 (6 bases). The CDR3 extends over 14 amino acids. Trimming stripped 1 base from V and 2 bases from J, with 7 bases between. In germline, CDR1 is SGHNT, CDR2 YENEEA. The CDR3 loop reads CASSLVGATDTQYF. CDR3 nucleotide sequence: TGTGCCAGCAGCTTAGTGGGGGCCACAGATACGCAGTATTTT. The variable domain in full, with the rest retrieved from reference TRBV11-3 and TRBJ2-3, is EAGVVQSPRYKIIEKKQPVAFWCNPISGHNTLYWYLQNLGQGPELLIRYENEEAVDDSQLPKDRFSAERLKGVDSTLKIQPAELGDSAVYLCASSLVGATDTQYFGPGTRLTVL.

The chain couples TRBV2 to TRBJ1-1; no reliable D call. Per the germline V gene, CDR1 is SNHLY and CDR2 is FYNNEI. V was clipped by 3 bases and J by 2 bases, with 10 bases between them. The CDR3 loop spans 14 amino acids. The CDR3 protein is CASSEDGRNTEAFF. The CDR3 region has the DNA TGTGCCAGCAGTGAGGACGGACGAAACACTGAAGCTTTCTTT.

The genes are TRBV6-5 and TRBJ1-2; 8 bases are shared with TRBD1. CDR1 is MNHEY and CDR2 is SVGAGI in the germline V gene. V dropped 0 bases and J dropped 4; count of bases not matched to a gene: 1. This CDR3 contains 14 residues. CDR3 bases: TGTGCCAGCAGTTACTCCGACAGGGGCTATGGCTACACCTTC. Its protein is CASSYSDRGYGYTF.

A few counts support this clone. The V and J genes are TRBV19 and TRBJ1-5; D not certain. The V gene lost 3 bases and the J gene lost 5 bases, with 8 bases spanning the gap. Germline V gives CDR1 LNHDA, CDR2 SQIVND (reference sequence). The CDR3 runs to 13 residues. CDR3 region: CASSIEVDQPQHF. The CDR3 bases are TGTGCCAGTAGTATTGAGGTCGATCAGCCCCAGCATTTT.

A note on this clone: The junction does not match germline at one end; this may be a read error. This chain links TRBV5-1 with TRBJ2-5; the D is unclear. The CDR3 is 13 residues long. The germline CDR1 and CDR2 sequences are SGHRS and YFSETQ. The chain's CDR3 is CASSLWTEEAQYF. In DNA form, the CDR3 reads TGCGCCAGCAGCTTGTGGACCGAAGAGGCCCAGTACTTC.

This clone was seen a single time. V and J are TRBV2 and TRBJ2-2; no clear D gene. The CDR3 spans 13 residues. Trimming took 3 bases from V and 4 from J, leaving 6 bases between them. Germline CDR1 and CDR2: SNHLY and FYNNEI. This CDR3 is CASSDSFTGELFF. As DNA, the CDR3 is TGTGCCAGCAGTGACAGCTTCACCGGGGAGCTGTTTTTT.

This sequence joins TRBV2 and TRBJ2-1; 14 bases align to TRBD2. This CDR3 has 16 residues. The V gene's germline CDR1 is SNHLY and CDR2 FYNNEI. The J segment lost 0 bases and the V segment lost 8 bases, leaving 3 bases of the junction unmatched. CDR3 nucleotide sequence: TGTGCCAGCGGGGGACTAGCGGGAGTCTCCTACAATGAGCAGTTCTTC. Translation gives CASGGLAGVSYNEQFF.

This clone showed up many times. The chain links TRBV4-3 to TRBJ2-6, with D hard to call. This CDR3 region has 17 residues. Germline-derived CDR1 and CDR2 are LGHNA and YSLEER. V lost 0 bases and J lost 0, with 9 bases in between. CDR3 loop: CASSQDGASSGANVLTF. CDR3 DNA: TGCGCCAGCAGCCAAGATGGCGCTAGCTCTGGGGCCAACGTCCTGACTTTC.

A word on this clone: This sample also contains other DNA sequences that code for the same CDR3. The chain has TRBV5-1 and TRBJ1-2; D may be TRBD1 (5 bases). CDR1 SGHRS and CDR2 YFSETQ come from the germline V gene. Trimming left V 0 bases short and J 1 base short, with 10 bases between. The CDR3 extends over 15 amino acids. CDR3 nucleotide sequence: TGCGCCAGCAGCTTGGGCCAGGGAAGTAACTATGGCTACACCTTC. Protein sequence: CASSLGQGSNYGYTF.

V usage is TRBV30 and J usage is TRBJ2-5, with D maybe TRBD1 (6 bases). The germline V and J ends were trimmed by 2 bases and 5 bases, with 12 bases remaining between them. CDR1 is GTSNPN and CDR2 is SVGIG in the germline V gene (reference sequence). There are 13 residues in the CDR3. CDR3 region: CAWSPWGRETQYF. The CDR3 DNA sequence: TGTGCCTGGAGTCCCTGGGGGCGGGAGACCCAGTACTTC.

Here the CDR3 reads CASSSRTGRYEQYF. In DNA, the CDR3 is TGTGCCAGCAGTTCTCGGACAGGACGTTACGAGCAGTACTTC. The chain employs TRBV28 and TRBJ2-7, with 7 bases that match TRBD1. Per the germline V gene, CDR1 is MDHEN and CDR2 is SYDVKM. V trimming: 4 bases; J trimming: 4 bases; junction bases outside the gene matches: 7. This CDR3 comprises 14 residues.

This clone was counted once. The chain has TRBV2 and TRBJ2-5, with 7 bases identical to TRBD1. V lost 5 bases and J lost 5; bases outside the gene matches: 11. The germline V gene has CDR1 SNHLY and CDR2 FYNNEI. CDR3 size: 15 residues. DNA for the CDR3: TGTGCCAGCAGTAACTCCGGGACAGCCGTTGAGACCCAGTACTTC. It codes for CASSNSGTAVETQYF.

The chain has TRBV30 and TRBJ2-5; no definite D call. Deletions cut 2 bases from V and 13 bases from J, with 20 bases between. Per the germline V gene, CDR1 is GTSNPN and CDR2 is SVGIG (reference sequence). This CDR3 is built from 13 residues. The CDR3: CAWSMPAEPFAYF. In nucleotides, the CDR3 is TGTGCCTGGAGTATGCCGGCGGAGCCGTTTGCGTACTTC.

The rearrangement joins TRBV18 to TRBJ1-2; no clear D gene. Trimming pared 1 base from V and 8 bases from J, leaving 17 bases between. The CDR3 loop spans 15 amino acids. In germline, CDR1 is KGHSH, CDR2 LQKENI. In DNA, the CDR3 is TGTGCCAGCTCACCACAGGGTTCAGTATCGGGCGGCTACACCTTC. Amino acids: CASSPQGSVSGGYTF. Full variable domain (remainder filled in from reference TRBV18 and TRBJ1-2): NAGVMQNPRHLVRRRGQEARLRCSPMKGHSHVYWYRQLPEEGLKFMVYLQKENIIDESGMPKERFSAEFPKEGPSILRIQQVVRGDSAAYFCASSPQGSVSGGYTFGSGTRLTVV.

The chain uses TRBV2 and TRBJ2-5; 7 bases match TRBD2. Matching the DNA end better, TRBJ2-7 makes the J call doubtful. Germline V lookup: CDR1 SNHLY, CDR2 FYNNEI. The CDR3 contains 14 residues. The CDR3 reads CASSPGRSSYEQYF. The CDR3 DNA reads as TGTGCCAGCAGTCCCGGGAGGAGCTCCTACGAGCAGTACTTC.